Each of the 24 T cell receptor beta chains below was sequenced from the same sample in a study of T cells in Graves' hyperthyroidism and ophthalmopathy. Template material for amplifying TCR beta CDR3 regions consisted of RNA transcripts. HTBI primers drove first-round RT-PCR of the TCR CDR3. MiXCR was run by TCRdb on the multiplex PCR reads, yielding one entry per CDR3 protein. The sample includes some 570,000 distinct CDR3 sequences, more than 13% of them seen just once. The sequenced material came from blood. These receptors all come from a woman under 30 with Graves' ophthalmopathy.

This clonotype occurred a few times. The chain has TRBV24-1 and TRBJ2-1; maybe TRBD1 (6 bases). The V gene lost 0 bases and the J gene lost 3 bases, with 8 bases spanning the gap. The CDR3 totals 15 residues. Germline assignment: CDR1 KGHDR and CDR2 SFDVKD. The CDR3 loop reads CATSDLGTSYNEQFF. CDR3 bases: TGTGCCACCAGTGATTTGGGGACAAGCTACAATGAGCAGTTCTTC.

The CDR3 DNA reads TGTGCCAGCAGCTTACGAGCGGGTTTCACAGATACGCAGTATTTT. This gives the protein CASSLRAGFTDTQYF. V usage is TRBV7-2 and J usage is TRBJ2-3, with D maybe TRBD2 (6 bases). The CDR3 is made up of 15 amino acids. CDR1 SGHTA and CDR2 FQGNSA come from the germline V gene. V was shortened by 2 bases and J by 2 bases, with 11 bases between the two germline ends.

This clonotype was counted many times. The rearrangement uses TRBV30 and TRBJ1-1, with TRBD1 as a possible D gene (5 bases). This CDR3 comprises 13 residues. Germline CDR1 reads GTSNPN; CDR2 reads SVGIG (reference sequence). V was cut by 4 bases and J by 0 bases, with 9 bases left in between. The CDR3 sequence: CAWNPGMNTEAFF. Here the CDR3 DNA reads TGTGCCTGGAATCCAGGGATGAACACTGAAGCTTTCTTT.

The chain recombines TRBV7-6 with TRBJ2-7; 8 bases agree with TRBD1. Germline V gene sequence: CDR1 SGHVS, CDR2 FNYEAQ. The V and J ends lost 5 bases and 5 bases, in that order; junction bases with no gene match: 5. This CDR3 is 13 amino acids long. The chain's CDR3 is CASSLDRAHEQYF. In DNA form, the CDR3 reads TGTGCCAGCAGCCTGGACAGGGCCCACGAGCAGTACTTC.

The sample holds many counts of this clonotype. The chain joins TRBV7-2 to TRBJ2-7; no definite D call. The CDR3 runs to 12 residues. In germline, CDR1 is SGHTA, CDR2 FQGNSA. V lost 4 bases to trimming and J lost 3 bases, with 7 bases between them. CDR3 nucleotides: TGTGCCAGCAGCTCACAAGTCTACGAGCAGTACTTC. Protein: CASSSQVYEQYF.

This clonotype has just a few counts. This chain connects TRBV13 to TRBJ2-3; 7 bases fit TRBD2. Germline trimming cut 3 bases from V and 11 bases from J; bases unmatched to any gene: 20. Germline V gives CDR1 PRHDT, CDR2 FYEKMQ (reference sequence). The CDR3 runs to 17 residues. CDR3 sequence reads: CASSFLLDGLVGIGQYF. Written as DNA, the CDR3 is TGTGCCAGCAGCTTCTTGCTGGACGGACTAGTCGGGATCGGGCAGTATTTT.

This clonotype was detected only a few times. An end of the junction differs from the germline gene, which may be a read error. The chain has TRBV6-9 and TRBJ2-7, with 10 bases lining up with TRBD1. The CDR3 spans 15 residues. The germline CDR1 and CDR2 sequences are MNHGY and SVAAGI. In nucleotides, the CDR3 is TGTGCCGGCAGTTACGGGGGGACAGGGGACTACGAGCAGTACTTC. It yields the protein CAGSYGGTGDYEQYF.

There are many counts of this clonotype. V and J are TRBV13 and TRBJ2-1; D is perhaps TRBD1 (6 bases). From germline, CDR1 is PRHDT and CDR2 FYEKMQ (reference sequence). The CDR3 contains 14 residues. Trimming pared 1 base from V and 9 bases from J, leaving 13 bases between. CDR3 in amino acids: CASSLEGETGEQFF. The CDR3 coding sequence is TGTGCCAGCAGCTTAGAGGGGGAGACCGGTGAGCAGTTCTTC.

This clonotype was detected ten times or more. This sequence joins TRBV20-1 and TRBJ2-5; D call uncertain. With 6 bases removed from V and 2 bases from J, the gap between germline ends came to 7 bases. CDR3 length equals 11 residues. Germline values: CDR1 DFQATT, CDR2 SNEGSKA (reference sequence). The chain's CDR3 is CSASTQETQYF. CDR3 coding DNA: TGCAGTGCCTCTACACAAGAGACCCAGTACTTC.

This clonotype has a count of ten or more. This sequence joins TRBV7-6 and TRBJ1-1; D remains unclear. With 0 bases removed from V and 5 bases from J, the gap between germline ends came to 7 bases. The length of the CDR3 is 13 residues. The V gene's germline CDR1 is SGHVS and CDR2 FNYEAQ. The CDR3 spells CASSLAQGTEAFF. CDR3 DNA sequence: TGTGCCAGCAGCTTAGCGCAAGGAACTGAAGCTTTCTTT.

This clonotype was seen ten or more times. The DNA for the CDR3 is TGTGCCAGCAGGCGGACAGGGGGAGGCAATCAGCCCCAGCATTTT. Protein product: CASRRTGGGNQPQHF. V and J are TRBV12-3 or TRBV12-4 and TRBJ1-5; TRBD1 matches at 10 bases. This CDR3 has 15 residues. The V gene end was trimmed by 6 bases and the J gene end by 2 bases; junction bases not matched to a gene: 4.

This clonotype has just a few counts. CDR3 coding DNA: TGTGCCAGCAGAGAGTTACTACGGGGCAACACTGAAGCTTTCTTT. It translates to CASRELLRGNTEAFF. The chain recombines TRBV6-2 or TRBV6-3 with TRBJ1-1, with D perhaps TRBD1 (5 bases). V was shortened by 6 bases and J by 2 bases, with 16 bases between the two germline ends. CDR3 length equals 15 residues. Germline CDR1 is MNHEY and CDR2 is SVGEGT.

There are many counts of this clonotype. The chain joins TRBV7-2 to TRBJ2-7, with D possibly TRBD1 on 7 matching bases. The V and J ends lost 5 bases and 0 bases respectively, with 14 bases between them. Germline V gene sequence: CDR1 SGHTA, CDR2 FQGNSA. The CDR3 covers 15 residues. As DNA, the CDR3 is TGTGCCAGCAGCCTCAGGGGGGCAAGCTCCTACGAGCAGTACTTC. Translating it yields CASSLRGASSYEQYF.

This clonotype has just a few counts. The chain carries TRBV7-2 and TRBJ2-2; 9 bases are shared with TRBD2. V was clipped by 2 bases and J by 4 bases; unmatched bases: 5. This CDR3 is built from 16 residues. CDR1 SGHTA and CDR2 FQGNSA come from the germline V gene. The CDR3 protein is CASSLRLAAFTGELFF. The CDR3 coding sequence is TGTGCCAGCAGCTTAAGACTAGCGGCATTCACCGGGGAGCTGTTTTTT.

In its sample, this clonotype was seen a few times. This chain links TRBV27 with TRBJ2-7; D might be TRBD1 or TRBD2, each matching 8 bases. Between the trimmed V and J ends, which lost 2 bases and 7 bases, there was a span of 18 bases. The CDR3 totals 15 residues. CDR1 and CDR2 (germline): MNHEY, SMNVEV (reference sequence). CDR3 loop: CASSLMAGGGGEQYF. The CDR3 DNA reads as TGTGCCAGCAGTTTAATGGCAGGGGGCGGGGGGGAGCAGTACTTC.

This clonotype was picked up many times. The rearrangement links TRBV6-2 or TRBV6-3 to TRBJ1-2; 8 nucleotides agree with TRBD1. Trimming took 6 bases from V and 2 from J; bases not matched to a gene: 8. Germline lookup yields CDR1 MNHEY and CDR2 SVGEGT. CDR3 size: 15 residues. CDR3 DNA sequence: TGTGCCAGCAGACAAACCGGACAGGGCAACTATGGCTACACCTTC. This codes for CASRQTGQGNYGYTF.

The V and J genes are TRBV10-3 and TRBJ1-5; 9 bases match TRBD1. Per the germline V gene, CDR1 is ENHRY and CDR2 is SYGVKD. The CDR3 sequence is 17 residues long. J lost 6 bases, V lost 0 bases, and 9 bases had no gene match. CDR3: CAISESRTGEGGQPQHF. The CDR3 coding sequence is TGTGCCATCAGTGAGTCGAGGACAGGGGAAGGCGGTCAGCCCCAGCATTTT.

V is TRBV4-3 and J is TRBJ2-1; a weak D match, TRBD2 (5 bases). This CDR3 comprises 16 residues. The V end lost 0 bases, the J end lost 3 bases, and 12 bases lay between the germline ends. Germline loops: CDR1 LGHNA, CDR2 YSLEER. The chain's CDR3 is CASSQDRNGIYNEQFF. The CDR3 DNA follows: TGCGCCAGCAGCCAAGATCGGAACGGGATCTACAATGAGCAGTTCTTC.

This clonotype has at least ten counts. CDR3 amino acids: CASSSTATGVSYEQYF. For the CDR3, the DNA is TGTGCCAGCAGTTCAACCGCGACAGGGGTCAGCTACGAGCAGTACTTC. V and J are TRBV28 and TRBJ2-7; TRBD1 matches 8 bases. Germline values: CDR1 MDHEN, CDR2 SYDVKM. The CDR3 is made up of 16 amino acids. Losses at the gene ends were 4 bases for V and 3 bases for J; bases not matched to a gene: 11.

This clonotype was counted many times. J is TRBJ2-7 and V is TRBV3-1; D gene ambiguous. From germline, CDR1 is LGHDT and CDR2 YNNKEL (reference sequence). The CDR3 length is 15 residues. Trimming shortened V by 4 bases and J by 4 bases, and 17 bases separated the two germline ends. The CDR3 loop is CASSLTFVSEYEQYF. In DNA form, the CDR3 reads TGTGCCAGCAGCCTCACTTTTGTGTCGGAATACGAGCAGTACTTC.

The table lists this clonotype with many counts. The rearrangement uses TRBV7-9 and TRBJ2-7; D uncertain. The V gene lost 5 bases and the J gene lost 5 bases, with 19 bases spanning the gap. The CDR3 is 15 amino acids. CDR1 and CDR2 from the germline V gene are SEHNR and FQNEAQ (reference sequence). CDR3 in amino acids: CASSIRVPGRDEQYF. The CDR3 bases are TGTGCCAGCAGCATACGGGTCCCGGGTCGCGACGAGCAGTACTTC.

The chain uses TRBV5-6 and TRBJ1-1; 10 bases align to TRBD1. Germline-derived CDR1 and CDR2 are SGHDT and YYEEEE. The CDR3 is 17 amino acids. Trimming removed 1 base from V and 3 bases from J; junction bases left unmatched: 9. CDR3 DNA sequence: TGTGCCAGCAGCTTGCTCGGGACAGGGGACTCGGACACTGAAGCTTTCTTT. It specifies CASSLLGTGDSDTEAFF.

In this sample, this clonotype turned up many times. CDR3 sequence: CSAEQGGDNQPQHF. DNA for the CDR3: TGCAGTGCTGAACAAGGAGGGGACAATCAGCCCCAGCATTTT. J is TRBJ1-5 and V is TRBV20-1; maybe TRBD1 (5 bases). V was clipped by 5 bases and J by 3 bases, with 14 bases between them. Per germline, CDR1 DFQATT and CDR2 SNEGSKA (reference sequence). This CDR3 comprises 14 residues.

This clonotype was recorded at least ten times. The rearrangement uses TRBV2 and TRBJ2-3, with D perhaps matching TRBD1 (5 bases). Germline CDR1 SNHLY, CDR2 FYNNEI. With 6 bases removed from V and 0 bases from J, the gap between germline ends came to 10 bases. The CDR3 extends over 14 amino acids. The CDR3 DNA sequence: TGTGCCAGCAGCATGGACACTAGCACAGATACGCAGTATTTT. As protein: CASSMDTSTDTQYF.